This passage covers 17 T cell receptor beta chains from one sample sequenced in a study of T-cell reconstitution after alpha-beta-depleted transplantation in children. The library targeted TCRbeta and was prepared with unique molecular identifiers. Using its own MiXCR run on the PCR reads, TCRdb lists one record per CDR3 protein. The sample records over 200,000 distinct CDR3 sequences, approximately 11% being singletons. The material sequenced was PBMCs, taken before TCRalphabeta/CD19-depleted stem cell transplant. The receptor set was obtained from a child younger than two with acute myeloid leukemia, due to receive a stem cell transplant.

In this sample, this clonotype turned up many times. This chain joins TRBV20-1 and TRBJ2-3; D unclear. Germline V gives CDR1 DFQATT, CDR2 SNEGSKA (reference sequence). This CDR3 spans 16 amino acids. V lost 8 bases and J lost 1, with 22 bases in between. CDR3: CSPSLPGLQRTDTQYF. The CDR3 coding sequence is TGCAGTCCCTCTCTACCGGGCCTACAACGCACAGATACGCAGTATTTT.

This clonotype was detected ten times or more. The V and J genes are TRBV5-1 and TRBJ1-1; D remains unclear. Germline V gene sequence: CDR1 SGHRS, CDR2 YFSETQ. This CDR3 is 15 amino acids long. V was shortened by 0 bases and J by 4 bases, with 13 bases between the two germline ends. The CDR3, as DNA: TGCGCCAGCAGCTTGGAGGCGTCAGTAGGCACTGAAGCTTTCTTT. Translation: CASSLEASVGTEAFF. The variable domain in full, with the rest retrieved from reference TRBV5-1 and TRBJ1-1, is KAGVTQTPRYLIKTRGQQVTLSCSPISGHRSVSWYQQTPGQGLQFLFEYFSETQRNKGNFPGRFSGRQFSNSRSEMNVSTLELGDSALYLCASSLEASVGTEAFFGQGTRLTVV.

This clonotype was counted many times. The rearrangement joins TRBV20-1 to TRBJ2-1, with TRBD2 matching 8 bases. The CDR3 sequence is 15 residues long. Germline V gene lookup returns CDR1 DFQATT and CDR2 SNEGSKA (reference sequence). V lost 2 bases, J lost 6 bases, and 9 bases stayed unmatched. As DNA, the CDR3 is TGCAGTGCTAGACTCCCGGGAGGGTGGTTCAATGAGCAGTTCTTC. Its translation: CSARLPGGWFNEQFF.

This clonotype was seen repeatedly, ten times or more. The chain combines TRBV5-5 with TRBJ2-5, with D possibly being TRBD2 (5 bases). Trimming took 6 bases from V and 2 from J, leaving 14 bases between them. Germline-derived CDR1 and CDR2 are SGHKS and YYEKEE (reference sequence). This CDR3 region has 14 residues. In nucleotides, the CDR3 is TGTGCCAGCACCCCCTACCGGGGACAAGAGACCCAGTACTTC. This translates into CASTPYRGQETQYF.

This rearrangement joins TRBV12-3 or TRBV12-4 to TRBJ2-5, with 11 nucleotides matching TRBD1. CDR3 length: 17 residues. Trimming at V came to 5 bases and at J to 1 base, leaving 9 bases not matched to a gene. The CDR3 protein is CASSEEGGTGGQETQYF. The DNA of the CDR3 is TGTGCCAGCAGTGAAGAAGGTGGGACAGGGGGCCAAGAGACCCAGTACTTC.

This clonotype was seen a single time. A much larger clone lies one base from this, so it may be a read error. The rearrangement uses TRBV5-1 and TRBJ2-7; perhaps TRBD2 as D (5 bases). The germline CDR1 and CDR2 sequences are SGHRS and YFSETQ. CDR3 length equals 14 residues. V dropped 0 bases and J dropped 5 bases, with 12 bases sitting between them. DNA of the CDR3: TGCGCCAGCAGCTTGGAAACTGGGAGAGACGAGCAGTACTTC. Amino acids: CASSLETGRDEQYF.

This clonotype showed up many times. The chain couples TRBV7-2 to TRBJ2-3; D call uncertain. CDR3 length equals 12 residues. Germline values: CDR1 SGHTA, CDR2 FQGNSA. V lost 3 bases and J 10 bases, leaving 11 bases between the germline ends. The CDR3 region has the DNA TGTGCCAGCAGCTTCGGCGATCTCGCGCAGTATTTT. Protein sequence: CASSFGDLAQYF. The whole variable domain, filled in from reference TRBV7-2 and TRBJ2-3, reads GAGVSQSPSNKVTEKGKDVELRCDPISGHTALYWYRQSLGQGLEFLIYFQGNSAPDKSGLPSDRFSAERTGGSVSTLTIQRTQQEDSAVYLCASSFGDLAQYFGPGTRLTVL.

This clonotype was picked up many times. V is TRBV24-1 and J is TRBJ2-1; 8 bases map to TRBD1. Germline CDR1 reads KGHDR; CDR2 reads SFDVKD. The CDR3 is 15 residues long. J was trimmed by 5 bases and V by 1 base; bases with no gene match: 3. CDR3 bases: TGTGCCACCAGTGATTTTGAGACAGGGGACAATGAGCAGTTCTTC. Its protein product is CATSDFETGDNEQFF.

Many counts were recorded for this clonotype. The CDR3 loop is CASSSDRSGANVLTF. DNA for the CDR3: TGTGCCAGCAGTTCGGACAGGTCTGGGGCCAACGTCCTGACTTTC. The gene calls are TRBV28 and TRBJ2-6, with 7 nucleotides matching TRBD1. With 4 bases clipped from V and 1 base from J, the junction kept 1 base outside the gene matches. Per germline, CDR1 MDHEN and CDR2 SYDVKM. CDR3 size: 15 residues.

In this sample, this clonotype turned up a few times. A junction boundary mismatches the germline segment, possibly from a read error. The DNA for the CDR3 is TGTGCGTCTGGACCGGCCTATGGCGACACCTTC. Protein sequence: CASGPAYGDTF. The rearrangement links TRBV2 to TRBJ1-2, with unresolved D. Germline CDR1 and CDR2: SNHLY and FYNNEI. CDR3 length equals 11 residues.

This clonotype has just a few counts. The gene calls are TRBV6-2 or TRBV6-3 and TRBJ1-5; D call uncertain. CDR1 is MNHEY, CDR2 SVGEGT, per germline. V was clipped by 6 bases and J by 4 bases, with 7 bases between them. The CDR3 extends over 12 amino acids. The CDR3 here is CASREVNQPQHF. The CDR3 nucleotides are TGTGCCAGCAGGGAGGTTAATCAGCCCCAGCATTTT.

The chain employs TRBV19 and TRBJ2-3, with 7 nucleotides matching TRBD1. The CDR3 length is 15 residues. Losses at the gene ends were 3 bases for V and 0 bases for J; bases not matched to a gene: 3. Per the germline V gene, CDR1 is LNHDA and CDR2 is SQIVND (reference sequence). The CDR3 loop reads CASSILGQSTDTQYF. The CDR3 nucleotides read TGTGCCAGTAGTATCTTGGGACAGAGCACAGATACGCAGTATTTT.

The sample holds many counts of this clonotype. J is TRBJ2-2 and V is TRBV2, with 8 bases aligning to TRBD1. The junction had 5 bases not matched to a gene; V was cut back by 7 bases and J by 1 base. The length of the CDR3 is 15 residues. The germline V gene has CDR1 SNHLY and CDR2 FYNNEI. The CDR3 DNA sequence: TGTGCCAGCACCCTCGGGACAGGGAACACCGGGGAGCTGTTTTTT. Protein product: CASTLGTGNTGELFF.

This clonotype was seen a few times. The chain joins TRBV19 to TRBJ1-2; 7 bases fit TRBD1. Germline-derived CDR1 and CDR2 are LNHDA and SQIVND (reference sequence). The V segment lost 5 bases and the J segment 8 bases; nucleotides outside the gene matches: 11. The CDR3 has 14 residues. DNA for the CDR3: TGTGCCAGTAGTGCGCCGGACAGGTTTGGGGGCTACACCTTC. This encodes CASSAPDRFGGYTF.

In its sample, this clonotype was seen a few times. The chain joins TRBV3-1 to TRBJ2-5; D ambiguous. Trimming removed 3 bases at V and 2 bases at J, with 4 bases between. The CDR3 runs 12 residues. Looked up from germline, CDR1 is LGHDT and CDR2 is YNNKEL (reference sequence). In DNA, the CDR3 is TGTGCCAGCAGCCAGGGTCAAGAGACCCAGTACTTC. It specifies CASSQGQETQYF.

This clonotype was recorded at least ten times. This chain uses TRBV10-3 with TRBJ2-7; 10 positions match TRBD2. J gave up 5 bases and V 5 bases, and 3 bases lay outside the gene matches. The CDR3 runs to 13 residues. The germline V gene has CDR1 ENHRY and CDR2 SYGVKD. The CDR3 DNA is TGTGCCATCAGTCTAGCGGGAGTCCACGAGCAGTACTTC. This gives the protein CAISLAGVHEQYF.

This clonotype was picked up many times. This sequence joins TRBV24-1 and TRBJ2-5; D possibly corresponds to TRBD2 (6 bases). The CDR3 totals 16 residues. Trimming removed 3 bases at V and 1 base at J, with 14 bases between. CDR1 KGHDR and CDR2 SFDVKD come from the germline V gene. CDR3: CATSDGRPTSQETQYF. In DNA, the CDR3 is TGTGCCACCAGTGATGGGAGGCCTACTTCCCAAGAGACCCAGTACTTC.